This is a list of T cell receptor beta chains from one sample in a study of T-cell reconstitution after alpha-beta-depleted transplantation in children. TCRdb re-derived calls from the PCR reads in MiXCR, one entry per CDR3 protein. The sample yields about 200,000 distinct CDR3 sequences, just over 14% seen once. The sample was PBMCs from the stem cell graft donor, taken from the stem cell graft. These receptors were taken from a human donor who donated a stem cell graft to a child with acute lymphoblastic leukemia. Both conserved end residues are part of each CDR3. A D gene is named only where the DNA matches it firmly. Clone sizes are given selectively: once, few, many, or a class where the clone is expanded.

len	abundance	d_gene	v_gene	j_gene	CDR3nt	CDR3aa
14	.	.	TRBV11-2	TRBJ2-7	TGTGCCAGCAGCTTAGTGGACACCTACTACGAGCAGTACTTC	CASSLVDTYYEQYF
16	many	.	TRBV20-1	TRBJ2-5	TGCAGTGCCCACATGGTGTCAGGGATGACTAGGCAGACCCAGTACTTC	CSAHMVSGMTRQTQYF
15	many	TRBD2	TRBV7-9	TRBJ2-3	TGTGCCAGCAGCTATAGCGGGAGACCCACAGATACGCAGTATTTT	CASSYSGRPTDTQYF
18	.	TRBD2	TRBV11-2	TRBJ2-5	TGTGCCAGCAGCTTAGGGGGACTAGCGGGAGTAGGACAAGAGACCCAGTACTTC	CASSLGGLAGVGQETQYF
13	few	TRBD1	TRBV30	TRBJ1-1	TGTGCCTGGACAGGGGGCCGGGGCACTGAAGCTTTCTTT	CAWTGGRGTEAFF
16	many	TRBD2	TRBV29-1	TRBJ2-1	TGCAGCGTTGATAGGTTCCTAGCGGGGGACTACAATGAGCAGTTCTTC	CSVDRFLAGDYNEQFF
17	many	TRBD2	TRBV12-3/TRBV12-4	TRBJ2-5	TGTGCCAGCAGCCGTGGACTAGCGGGAGCCCCCGGTAGTACCCAGTACTTC	CASSRGLAGAPGSTQYF
12	few	.	TRBV29-1	TRBJ1-1	.	CSVGRGAGEASF
14	many	.	TRBV9	TRBJ1-1	TGTGCCAGCAGCCCAACGACACAGAACACTGAAGCTTTCTTT	CASSPTTQNTEAFF
15	many	TRBD2	TRBV20-1	TRBJ2-5	TGCAGTGCTAGAGGCGGAGCGGGAGGGTCAGAGACCCAGTACTTC	CSARGGAGGSETQYF
16	many	TRBD2	TRBV5-5	TRBJ2-7	TGTGCCAGCAGCAAGGGAGCTAGCGGGAGGCAAGACGAGCAGTACTTC	CASSKGASGRQDEQYF
17	many	.	TRBV5-1	TRBJ1-4	TGCGCCAGCAGCTTAATCTCCCTCGGAGGGCGGGTCGAAAAACTGTTTTTT	CASSLISLGGRVEKLFF
14	few	.	TRBV6-1	TRBJ2-5	TGTGCCAGCAGTGAGGGATTGTGGGGGGCGCCCCAGTACTTC	CASSEGLWGAPQYF
14	many	.	TRBV7-6	TRBJ1-5	TGTGCCAGCAGCTCCGGAATGAGCAATCAGCCCCAGCATTTT	CASSSGMSNQPQHF
14	few	.	TRBV7-9	TRBJ2-7	TGTGCCAGCAGCTTATTTCAGGGCTTTGACGAGCAGTACTTC	CASSLFQGFDEQYF
15	many	TRBD1	TRBV7-9	TRBJ2-3	TGTGCCAGCAGCCGAGCAGGGGGAAGCACAGATACGCAGTATTTT	CASSRAGGSTDTQYF
17	many	TRBD2	TRBV6-1	TRBJ2-3	TGTGCCAGCCGTCGCGGACTAGCGGAAGTGTACACAGATACGCAGTATTTT	CASRRGLAEVYTDTQYF
11	.	.	TRBV2	TRBJ2-5	TGTGCCAGCAGTTTCAAGGAGACCCAGTACTTC	CASSFKETQYF
15	many	TRBD2	TRBV27	TRBJ2-1	TGTGCCAGCAGTCCGGGCGGGAGGCCGCAAAATGAGCAGTTCTTC	CASSPGGRPQNEQFF
13	many	.	TRBV20-1	TRBJ1-5	TGCAGTGCTAGAGTGACGGGGAATCAGCCCCAGCATTTT	CSARVTGNQPQHF
13	many	.	TRBV7-2	TRBJ2-5	TGTGCCAGCAGCGCAAGGCACCAAGAGACCCAGTACTTC	CASSARHQETQYF
18	.	.	TRBV28	TRBJ2-5	TGTGCCAGCAGTTTATTGTGGGGTACCCGGGCCGCCAGGGAGACCCAGTACTTC	CASSLLWGTRAARETQYF
15	many	TRBD2	TRBV25-1	TRBJ2-3	TGTGCCAGCAGTGCGACTAGCGGAAGCACAGATACGCAGTATTTT	CASSATSGSTDTQYF
16	many	TRBD2	TRBV5-1	TRBJ2-1	TGCGCCAGCAGCTTGGTGGCGGGAGCATCCTACAATGAGCAGTTCTTC	CASSLVAGASYNEQFF
16	few	TRBD1	TRBV5-1	TRBJ2-7	TGCGCCAGCAGCGCTCGTGGGGACAGTGGGTCCTACGAGCAGTACTTC	CASSARGDSGSYEQYF
17	.	TRBD1	TRBV20-1	TRBJ2-7	TGCTGTGCTAGAGTCTCGTTGAGGGGACAGGTCTCCTACGAGCAGTACTTC	CCARVSLRGQVSYEQYF
14	few	.	TRBV5-1	TRBJ2-3	TGCGCCAGCAGCTACCCAGGGGGCACAGATACGCAGTATTTT	CASSYPGGTDTQYF
15	many	.	TRBV5-1	TRBJ2-5	TGCGCCAGCAGTCCGGTTTCGACACGTCAAGAGACCCAGTACTTC	CASSPVSTRQETQYF
15	.	.	TRBV12-3/TRBV12-4	TRBJ1-4	TGTGCCAGCAGTCCCTACGGGGGGGCGGGGGAAAAACTGTTTTTT	CASSPYGGAGEKLFF
15	many	TRBD1	TRBV7-8	TRBJ1-2	TGTGCCAGCAGGCCCCTCACCCAGGGGGCCGAGGGCTACACCTTC	CASRPLTQGAEGYTF
15	many	.	TRBV5-5	TRBJ1-5	TGTGCCAGCAGCTTATGGGGGGGGGACAATCAGCCCCAGCATTTT	CASSLWGGDNQPQHF
12	many	.	TRBV10-3	TRBJ2-2	TGTGCCATCCTGAGGAACACCGGGGAGCTGTTTTTT	CAILRNTGELFF
15	many	.	TRBV4-2	TRBJ1-1	TGTGCCAGCAGGGGGAATCATGTGGGATCCACTGAAGCTTTCTTT	CASRGNHVGSTEAFF
15	.	.	TRBV5-4	TRBJ2-7	TGTGCCAGCAGCACCGGGACGGATTCTCGCTACGAGCAGTACTTC	CASSTGTDSRYEQYF
17	many	TRBD1	TRBV6-1	TRBJ1-5	TGTGCCAGCAGCGAAGGTTGGACAGGGGGCTCCAATCAGCCCCAGCATTTT	CASSEGWTGGSNQPQHF
17	many	.	TRBV21-1	TRBJ2-7	TGTGCCAGCACCCAGGGTGGGACCGGGCGAGTAGGCTACGAGCAGTACTTC	CASTQGGTGRVGYEQYF
16	many	.	TRBV7-9	TRBJ2-7	TGTGCCAGCAGCCCCGCTGGGGGAAATTTTCCCTACGAGCAGTACTTC	CASSPAGGNFPYEQYF
17	many	.	TRBV5-1	TRBJ2-7	TGCGCCAGCAGCTTGGGGTTAGCCGGCGGGGAGACCTACGAGCAGTACTTC	CASSLGLAGGETYEQYF
13	.	TRBD2	TRBV20-1	TRBJ2-5	TGCAGTATTGGGACTAGCGGGATTAAGACCCAGTACTTC	CSIGTSGIKTQYF
14	many	.	TRBV4-1	TRBJ2-7	TGCGCCAGCAGCCCGGGGGTGGATAATCGCGAGCAGTACTTC	CASSPGVDNREQYF
15	many	TRBD1	TRBV5-1	TRBJ1-1	TGCGCCAGCAGTTCTTATAGGGGGCCTTCTCCTGAAGCTTTCTTT	CASSSYRGPSPEAFF
15	.	.	TRBV7-9	TRBJ2-3	TGTGCCAGCAGCACCTGGGGGGCCACCACAGATACGCAGTATTTT	CASSTWGATTDTQYF
17	many	TRBD2	TRBV7-2	TRBJ2-3	TGTGCCAGCAGCGTCTTGGGACTAGCGGGAGCAGGGGATACGCAGTATTTT	CASSVLGLAGAGDTQYF
13	many	.	TRBV20-1	TRBJ1-5	TGCAGTGCCAGAGGGGGGAGCAATCAGCCCCAGCATTTT	CSARGGSNQPQHF
15	many	TRBD1	TRBV5-1	TRBJ2-4	TGCGCCAGCAGCTTGGAGGACAGGGCCGAAAACATTCAGTACTTC	CASSLEDRAENIQYF
18	.	.	TRBV3-1	TRBJ1-1	TGTACCTTCAGTAGCCCCGGGCGAGGGAACTTTATGAACACTGAAGCTTTCTTT	CTFSSPGRGNFMNTEAFF
16	few	TRBD2	TRBV29-1	TRBJ2-3	TGCAGCGTTAACGGACTAGCGGGAAGGGACACAGATACGCAGTATTTT	CSVNGLAGRDTDTQYF
13	many	TRBD1	TRBV12-3/TRBV12-4	TRBJ2-7	TGTGCCAGCAGCCTGGGACAGGGGAACGAGCAGTACTTC	CASSLGQGNEQYF
14	.	TRBD1	TRBV5-1	TRBJ2-7	TGCGCCAGCAGCACGCCCGGGACAGACTACGAGCAGTACTTC	CASSTPGTDYEQYF
16	many	.	TRBV11-2	TRBJ1-3	TGTGCCAGCAGCTTAGATCGACAGGCAGCCGGAAACACCATATATTTT	CASSLDRQAAGNTIYF
13	many	.	TRBV5-1	TRBJ2-1	TGCGCCAGCAGCTTCGGGAGTCCCAATGAGCAGTTCTTC	CASSFGSPNEQFF
14	once	.	TRBV30	TRBJ2-7	TGTGCCTGGCAAAGAGGCAGGGCCTCCTACGAGCAGTACTTC	CAWQRGRASYEQYF
18	many	.	TRBV10-3	TRBJ2-6	TGTGCCATCCTGACTGGCAGCCCGGGGAGGTCTGGGGCCAACGTCCTGACTTTC	CAILTGSPGRSGANVLTF
13	.	.	TRBV27	TRBJ1-5	TGTGCCAGCCGGGTGGGGAGAGATCAGCCCCAGCATTTT	CASRVGRDQPQHF
14	many	.	TRBV6-5	TRBJ1-2	TGTGCCAGCAGTTACGCAGGGAAATCCTATGGCTACACCTTC	CASSYAGKSYGYTF
15	many	.	TRBV11-3	TRBJ2-5	TGTGCCAGCAGCTTAGACATGGATGGGGGAGAGACCCAGTACTTC	CASSLDMDGGETQYF
16	.	TRBD1	TRBV29-1	TRBJ2-7	TGCAGCGCTAAGCTGCCCCGGGACAGGGGGCTCTACGAGCAGTACTTC	CSAKLPRDRGLYEQYF